The 21 T cell receptor beta chains below come from one sample, sequenced in a study of cytomegalovirus exposure and HLA in healthy donors. The data were produced by immunoSEQ multiplex PCR, yet TCRdb's version contains in-frame clones alone and is incomplete. The sample shows about 240,000 clones, 86% of them seen only once. Specimen: PBMCs. The receptors stem from a woman under 40 in good health and CMV-seropositive.

The count of this clone is one. The chain uses TRBV27 and TRBJ2-7, with TRBD2 identical over 11 bases. After removal of 6 bases from V and 2 bases from J, the junction contained 6 bases not matched to a gene. This CDR3 region has 15 residues. Germline V gene lookup returns CDR1 MNHEY and CDR2 SMNVEV (reference sequence). The CDR3 loop reads CASSSRTSGPYEQYF. As DNA, the CDR3 is TGTGCCAGCAGCAGCCGGACTAGCGGGCCCTACGAGCAGTACTTC.

V usage is TRBV28 and J usage is TRBJ1-1, with a weak D call TRBD1 (5 bases). The CDR3 is 15 amino acids. V was shortened by 5 bases and J by 3 bases, with 16 bases between the two germline ends. Germline V lookup: CDR1 MDHEN, CDR2 SYDVKM. CDR3 in DNA: TGTGCCAGCAGTCCCCTCGCAGGACATTACACTGAAGCTTTCTTT. Its protein product is CASSPLAGHYTEAFF.

The chain employs TRBV28 and TRBJ1-2, with TRBD1 matching 10 bases. Germline trimming cut 0 bases from V and 1 base from J; bases unmatched to any gene: 2. This CDR3 contains 16 residues. Germline V gene sequence: CDR1 MDHEN, CDR2 SYDVKM. As DNA, the CDR3 is TGTGCCAGCAGTTTATGGGGACAGGGGATTAACTATGGCTACACCTTC. Its protein is CASSLWGQGINYGYTF.

The rearrangement joins TRBV7-3 to TRBJ2-7, with unresolved D. The V gene's germline CDR1 is SGHTA and CDR2 FQGTGA. With 1 base removed from V and 2 bases from J, the gap between germline ends came to 12 bases. The CDR3 covers 15 residues. The CDR3 spells CASSLNAAATYEQYF. The CDR3 DNA reads TGTGCCAGCAGCTTAAACGCGGCCGCGACCTACGAGCAGTACTTC.

The V gene is TRBV27, the J gene TRBJ2-7; the D gene is possibly TRBD2 (5 bases). CDR1 and CDR2 from the germline V gene are MNHEY and SMNVEV (reference sequence). Trimming left V 3 bases short and J 3 bases short, with 9 bases between. The length of the CDR3 is 13 residues. The CDR3 loop reads CASSFSDYYEQYF. CDR3 bases: TGTGCCAGCAGTTTTTCCGACTACTACGAGCAGTACTTC.

This chain uses TRBV18 with TRBJ1-2; TRBD1 matches at 9 bases. With V trimmed by 2 bases and J by 6 bases, 7 bases remained unmatched. The CDR3 length is 15 residues. Per germline, CDR1 KGHSH and CDR2 LQKENI. The CDR3 protein is CASSPAGTGTNGYTF. The DNA of the CDR3 is TGTGCCAGCTCACCAGCCGGGACAGGGACGAATGGCTACACCTTC.

The V call is TRBV6-4, the J call TRBJ1-2, with D possibly being TRBD1 (6 bases). The CDR3 has 15 residues. Germline-derived CDR1 and CDR2 are MRHNA and SNTAGT. V lost 6 bases to trimming and J lost 4 bases, with 18 bases between them. The DNA of the CDR3 is TGTGCCAGCAGAACGTGGGACATCCCGAGCTATGGCTACACCTTC. This gives the protein CASRTWDIPSYGYTF.

This clone was seen a single time. The rearrangement joins TRBV19 to TRBJ2-6; 11 bases agree with TRBD1. The CDR3 runs to 18 residues. Germline CDR1 is LNHDA and CDR2 is SQIVND (reference sequence). Germline trimming cut 4 bases from V and 2 bases from J; bases unmatched to any gene: 7. This CDR3 reads CASSTRGQGEAGANVLTF. The CDR3 DNA reads as TGTGCCAGTAGTACCCGGGGACAGGGGGAAGCTGGGGCCAACGTCCTGACTTTC.

V gene TRBV11-2 combines with J gene TRBJ2-1, with 7 positions matching TRBD2. Trimming at V came to 4 bases and at J to 5 bases, leaving 5 bases not matched to a gene. This CDR3 comprises 14 residues. The germline CDR1 and CDR2 sequences are SGHAT and FQNNGV. The CDR3, as DNA: TGTGCCAGCAGCTACGATGGGACTAACAATGAGCAGTTCTTC. This codes for CASSYDGTNNEQFF.

The V and J genes are TRBV28 and TRBJ1-1; 7 bases align to TRBD1. Germline V gives CDR1 MDHEN, CDR2 SYDVKM. V was clipped by 4 bases and J by 4 bases; unmatched bases: 9. This CDR3 is 15 amino acids long. CDR3 coding DNA: TGTGCCAGCAGTTCACCAGGGGGTGGTGGCACTGAAGCTTTCTTT. Residues: CASSSPGGGGTEAFF. Based on the CDR3 plus reference TRBV28 and TRBJ1-1, the full variable domain is DVKVTQSSRYLVKRTGEKVFLECVQDMDHENMFWYRQDPGLGLRLIYFSYDVKMKEKGDIPEGYSVSREKKERFSLILESASTNQTSMYLCASSSPGGGGTEAFFGQGTRLTVV.

This sequence joins TRBV28 and TRBJ2-6, with no clear D. Trimming removed 6 bases at V and 0 bases at J, with 6 bases between. This CDR3 comprises 14 residues. The germline V gene encodes CDR1 MDHEN and CDR2 SYDVKM. Written as DNA, the CDR3 is TGTGCCAGCAGACCAGGCTCTGGGGCCAACGTCCTGACTTTC. The encoded protein is CASRPGSGANVLTF.

The gene calls are TRBV25-1 and TRBJ2-1; TRBD2 agrees at 10 bases. This CDR3 has 17 residues. Germline assignment: CDR1 MGHDK and CDR2 SYGVNS. J was trimmed by 8 bases and V by 3 bases; bases with no gene match: 13. The CDR3 DNA reads TGTGCCAGCAGTGACATCTCTAGCGGGAGTGGGCAACATGAGCAGTTCTTC. This codes for CASSDISSGSGQHEQFF. Full variable domain (remainder filled in from reference TRBV25-1 and TRBJ2-1): EADIYQTPRYLVIGTGKKITLECSQTMGHDKMYWYQQDPGMELHLIHYSYGVNSTEKGDLSSESTVSRIRTEHFPLTLESARPSHTSQYLCASSDISSGSGQHEQFFGPGTRLTVL.

This clone was found a few times. The rearrangement uses TRBV29-1 and TRBJ2-1, with 7 bases that match TRBD1. The junction had 13 bases not matched to a gene; V was cut back by 4 bases and J by 4 bases. CDR1 SQVTM and CDR2 ANQGSEA come from the germline V gene. The CDR3 totals 16 residues. As DNA, the CDR3 is TGCAGCGTTGTTTCAGGGGGAGCCGCATCTTACAATGAGCAGTTCTTC. This translates into CSVVSGGAASYNEQFF.

The chain combines TRBV27 with TRBJ1-5; D gene unclear. The CDR3 spans 13 residues. CDR1 is MNHEY, CDR2 SMNVEV, per germline (reference sequence). V shed 3 bases and J shed 6 bases, with 9 bases lying between them. CDR3 region: CASSLVSRQPQHF. In DNA, the CDR3 is TGTGCCAGCAGTTTGGTATCGCGTCAGCCCCAGCATTTT.

The V call is TRBV15, the J call TRBJ2-7, with TRBD2 identical over 7 bases. The CDR3 spans 15 residues. With 1 base clipped from V and 2 bases from J, the junction kept 5 bases outside the gene matches. Looked up from germline, CDR1 is LNHNV and CDR2 is YYDKDF (reference sequence). DNA for the CDR3: TGTGCCACCAGCAGAGTCCAAGCGGGGACCTACGAGCAGTACTTC. Encoded protein: CATSRVQAGTYEQYF.

Here the CDR3 DNA reads TGTGCCAGCAGCGGGCGTCTGGGTTTGGCGCAGTATTTT. Encoded protein: CASSGRLGLAQYF. The J gene is TRBJ2-3, the V gene TRBV14; no clear D. The CDR3 runs to 13 residues. CDR1 is SGHDN and CDR2 is FVKESK in the germline V gene. V dropped 5 bases and J dropped 10 bases, with 16 bases sitting between them.

The chain carries TRBV27 and TRBJ2-7; 8 nucleotides align to TRBD1. Germline lookup yields CDR1 MNHEY and CDR2 SMNVEV (reference sequence). The V gene end was trimmed by 3 bases and the J gene end by 5 bases; junction bases not matched to a gene: 30. This CDR3 comprises 22 residues. In nucleotides, the CDR3 is TGTGCCAGCAGTTTCCCCCGCAAGCCGGACAGGGTGCTACCCGGAAAACCCCACGAGCAGTACTTC. Protein sequence: CASSFPRKPDRVLPGKPHEQYF.

The V gene is TRBV27, the J gene TRBJ2-1; the D is unclear. CDR1 and CDR2 (germline): MNHEY, SMNVEV (reference sequence). The length of the CDR3 is 13 residues. The V end lost 1 base, the J end lost 11 bases, and 12 bases lay between the germline ends. CDR3 DNA sequence: TGTGCCAGCAGTTTATGGGCTGTGCAGAAGCAGTTCTTC. Translation gives CASSLWAVQKQFF.

The V gene is TRBV14, the J gene TRBJ2-7, with TRBD1 as a possible D gene (6 bases). This CDR3 spans 17 amino acids. Germline CDR1 is SGHDN and CDR2 is FVKESK. V was clipped by 0 bases and J by 0 bases, with 15 bases between them. CDR3 protein: CASSQEKGHRGSYEQYF. The CDR3 region has the DNA TGTGCCAGCAGCCAAGAAAAGGGACACCGGGGCTCCTACGAGCAGTACTTC.

The chain links TRBV21-1 to TRBJ1-3; the listed D gene, TRBD1, was not tested against the DNA. TRBV21-1 is a documented pseudogene. This CDR3 is built from 14 residues. This chain's CDR3 is CASSSRGTGNTIYF. Here the CDR3 DNA reads TGTGCCAGCAGCAGCAGGGGGACTGGAAACACCATATATTTT.

J is TRBJ1-1 and V is TRBV29-1, with a possible D match to TRBD1 (6 bases). V was clipped by 7 bases and J by 3 bases, with 15 bases between them. The length of the CDR3 is 13 residues. Germline lookup yields CDR1 SQVTM and CDR2 ANQGSEA. For the CDR3, the DNA is TGCAGCGCCAGGACAGTGACCGACACTGAAGCTTTCTTT. The encoded protein is CSARTVTDTEAFF.